In this sample, the clone carrying this T cell receptor (beta chain) turned up a few times. This sample was included in a study of shared T cell receptors in the human thymus. The data were produced by immunoSEQ multiplex PCR, yet TCRdb's version contains in-frame clones alone and is incomplete. The data hold under 700,000 clones, with around 82% observed a single time. V was trimmed by 5 bases and J by 2 bases, leaving 17 bases between them. The germline V gene has CDR1 KGHSH and CDR2 LQKENI. The length of the CDR3 is 16 residues. This sample was also put to use in a study of human thymus T cells. Turning to that study: Among the donors, all were healthy Finnish infants having corrective surgery for congenital heart defects. Thymic material originated from resections removed in the course of corrective heart surgery. Related studies found that unrelated individuals share highly overlapping thymic repertoires.

The sequence derives from a boy less than two years old with a congenital heart defect. Sequencing was performed on thymocytes. The chain employs TRBV18 and TRBJ2-3, with TRBD2 as a possible D gene (6 bases). CDR3: CASSSIGGPYTDTQYF. In DNA form, the CDR3 reads TGTGCCAGCTCAAGTATCGGAGGGCCGTACACAGATACGCAGTATTTT.